A selection of T cell receptor beta chains follows, all from one sample in a study of T cells after posttransplantation cyclophosphamide. The protocol was immunoSEQ multiplex PCR, while the TCRdb copy is restricted to in-frame clones and leaves out a portion. The sample lists some 37,000 clones, none appearing once, the ten largest making up roughly 1.3%. Material for sequencing was PBMCs. The receptors shown here come from a girl under 18 in good health, CMV-negative, and a related stem cell transplant donor. CDR3s include the opening cysteine and the closing phenylalanine or tryptophan. D genes are given only for firm matches. Not every row has a clone size; where given, it reads once, few, many or a size class.

many	TRBV7-9	TRBJ2-7	.	CASSLVSGKGRFYEQYF	TGTGCCAGCAGCTTAGTATCGGGGAAAGGGCGGTTCTACGAGCAGTACTTC
many	TRBV2	TRBJ1-1	.	CATEAATEAFF	TGTGCCACAGAGGCGGCCACTGAAGCTTTCTTT
few	TRBV29-1	TRBJ1-1	TRBD1	CSVPSYNRGRGTEAFF	TGCAGCGTTCCTAGCTATAATAGGGGGCGCGGGACTGAAGCTTTCTTT
.	TRBV11-2	TRBJ2-4	.	CASSFGTPNIQYF	TGTGCCAGCAGCTTCGGGACACCAAACATTCAGTACTTC
few	TRBV5-1	TRBJ2-3	TRBD1	CASSLETGGPSTDTQYF	TGCGCCAGCAGCTTAGAGACAGGGGGTCCTAGCACAGATACGCAGTATTTT
.	TRBV29-1	TRBJ1-5	TRBD1	CSVATGDQPQHF	TGCAGCGTGGCTACAGGGGATCAGCCCCAGCATTTT
few	TRBV30	TRBJ2-1	.	CAWSVGAQVREQFF	TGTGCCTGGAGTGTAGGGGCCCAGGTTCGGGAGCAGTTCTTC
many	TRBV14	TRBJ2-2	TRBD2	CASSQDRGRAFHGELFF	TGTGCCAGCAGCCAAGATAGAGGGAGGGCCTTTCACGGGGAGCTGTTTTTT
few	TRBV7-9	TRBJ2-7	.	CASSFGEDPSYEQYF	TGTGCCAGCAGCTTTGGGGAGGACCCCTCCTACGAGCAGTACTTC
few	TRBV30	TRBJ2-1	TRBD1	CAWMRGRTSYEQFF	TGTGCCTGGATGAGGGGGCGGACCTCCTACGAGCAGTTCTTC
many	TRBV5-4	TRBJ2-7	TRBD2	CASRNSGAYEQYF	TGTGCCAGCAGGAATAGCGGGGCCTACGAGCAGTACTTC